A single T cell receptor (beta chain) is shown here with its context. Its specificity is not known. cDNA specific to TCR beta was made from 450 to 500 ng of total RNA, with a constant-region primer employed for priming. Modified slightly, ARM-PCR produced TCR beta libraries over three nested multiplex PCR rounds. TCRdb redid the calling of the multiplex PCR reads with MiXCR, one entry per CDR3 protein. The data show about 190,000 distinct CDR3 sequences, just under 85% seen once. These data are taken from a study of tumor-infiltrating lymphocytes in primary liver carcinoma. Study-level information: Lesions, classed as T1-T3 N0M0, spanned roughly 4.2 to 10 cm across. There were roughly 3.5 to 7.5 million productive TCRbeta reads per sample, a yield similar across tissue types. The study, taken as a whole, reports: Tumor region pairs overlapped more than did tumor-adjacent and tumor-blood pairs.

Both RNA and DNA were isolated together from about 21-30 mg of bulk tissue that had not been sorted. The sample consisted of tumor tissue from primary liver carcinoma. The sequence was collected from a man aged 35 to 55 with primary liver carcinoma and hepatitis B virus infection.

CDR3 in DNA: TGCAGTGCTCCACGTTGGGGGGGCCAGGGGGATACGCAGTATTTT. Translation gives CSAPRWGGQGDTQYF. The chain combines TRBV20-1 with TRBJ2-3, with a possible D match to TRBD2 (7 bases). Looked up from germline, CDR1 is DFQATT and CDR2 is SNEGSKA (reference sequence). The CDR3 runs to 15 residues. V was cut by 5 bases and J by 6 bases, with 21 bases left in between.